The 18 T cell receptor beta chains in this list originate from one sample, sequenced in a study of CD8+ T cells in alopecia areata. Treatment: oral pan-JAK inhibitor, 5-10 mg twice daily. It was cDNA, reverse transcribed from extracted RNA, that served as the sequencing template. TCRdb's table, derived via immunoSEQ multiplex PCR, lists solely in-frame clones and lacks some. The sample lists around 100,000 clones; over 75% were seen once. Sequenced here: CD8+ T cells sorted from blood, sampled at approximately week 30, from a patient treated with tofacitinib. These receptors all come from a human donor with alopecia areata.

This clone was found once. The chain carries TRBV9 and TRBJ2-2; D not certain. Germline CDR1 reads SGDLS; CDR2 reads YYNGEE. Trimming took 0 bases from V and 5 from J, leaving 5 bases between them. This CDR3 is 13 amino acids long. CDR3 loop: CASSVEMTGELFF. The CDR3 DNA sequence: TGTGCCAGCAGCGTAGAAATGACCGGGGAGCTGTTTTTT.

V is TRBV29-1 and J is TRBJ1-4; D unclear. From germline, CDR1 is SQVTM and CDR2 ANQGSEA. With 0 bases removed from V and 8 bases from J, the gap between germline ends came to 13 bases. The CDR3 runs to 14 residues. CDR3 loop: CSVEDGLGGEKLFF. The CDR3 DNA sequence: TGCAGCGTTGAAGATGGCCTAGGAGGCGAAAAACTGTTTTTT.

This chain uses TRBV9 with TRBJ2-7; TRBD2 agrees at 8 bases. V lost 3 bases and J lost 1; bases outside the gene matches: 3. Germline V gives CDR1 SGDLS, CDR2 YYNGEE. The CDR3 is made up of 14 amino acids. The CDR3 is CASSAGGPSYEQYF. The CDR3 nucleotides are TGTGCCAGCAGCGCGGGGGGGCCGTCCTACGAGCAGTACTTC.

The rearrangement uses TRBV7-9 and TRBJ1-2, with no clear D. Germline-derived CDR1 and CDR2 are SEHNR and FQNEAQ (reference sequence). The CDR3 loop spans 12 amino acids. V lost 1 base, J lost 4 bases, and 4 bases lay in between. CDR3 nucleotides: TGTGCCAGCAGCTTAGGGTCCTATGGCTACACCTTC. Translating gives CASSLGSYGYTF. The whole variable domain, filled in from reference TRBV7-9 and TRBJ1-2, reads DTGVSQNPRHKITKRGQNVTFRCDPISEHNRLYWYRQTLGQGPEFLTYFQNEAQLEKSRLLSDRFSAERPKGSFSTLEIQRTEQGDSAMYLCASSLGSYGYTFGSGTRLTVV.

The V and J genes are TRBV4-2 and TRBJ2-3; 12 bases match TRBD2. Per the germline V gene, CDR1 is LGHNA and CDR2 is YNFKEQ. The CDR3 spans 17 residues. V dropped 0 bases and J dropped 4; count of bases not matched to a gene: 5. The CDR3 here is CASSQEASGGVSDTQYF. CDR3 nucleotides: TGTGCCAGCAGCCAAGAGGCTAGCGGGGGGGTATCAGATACGCAGTATTTT.

This chain connects TRBV29-1 to TRBJ2-7; D remains unclear. The CDR3 is 15 residues long. Trimming shortened V by 2 bases and J by 3 bases, and 17 bases separated the two germline ends. Germline V gene lookup returns CDR1 SQVTM and CDR2 ANQGSEA. The CDR3 loop is CSVESSFDECYEQYF. CDR3 coding DNA: TGCAGCGTTGAATCCTCGTTCGACGAATGCTACGAGCAGTACTTC.

The rearrangement links TRBV7-6 to TRBJ2-7, with D possibly TRBD2 on 5 matching bases. The CDR3 sequence is 13 residues long. Between the trimmed V and J ends, which lost 1 base and 5 bases, there was a span of 9 bases. Germline V gives CDR1 SGHVS, CDR2 FNYEAQ. CDR3 loop: CASSLDRGDEQYF. The CDR3 region has the DNA TGTGCCAGCAGCTTAGATCGGGGTGACGAGCAGTACTTC.

This rearrangement joins TRBV10-1 to TRBJ2-4, with D possibly being TRBD1 (6 bases). Germline V gives CDR1 WNHNN, CDR2 SYGVQD (reference sequence). CDR3 length: 17 residues. V dropped 0 bases and J dropped 0 bases, with 12 bases sitting between them. The CDR3 reads CASSESTLDRAKNIQYF. For the CDR3, the DNA is TGCGCCAGCAGTGAGTCGACCTTGGACAGAGCCAAAAACATTCAGTACTTC.

V is TRBV7-6 and J is TRBJ2-7, with TRBD2 identical over 10 bases. The CDR3 is made up of 16 amino acids. Germline V CDR1 and CDR2: SGHVS, FNYEAQ. The ends lost 1 base at V and 3 bases at J; junction bases unmatched: 6. CDR3 region: CASSLGPSGSDYEQYF. The CDR3 DNA sequence: TGTGCCAGCAGCTTAGGGCCTAGCGGGAGCGACTACGAGCAGTACTTC.

The J gene is TRBJ2-3, the V gene TRBV6-5; no firm D call. Trimming left V 5 bases short and J 3 bases short, with 9 bases between. CDR3 length: 13 amino acids. CDR1 is MNHEY, CDR2 SVGAGI, per germline. The CDR3 is CASSLSGTDTQYF. CDR3 sequence (DNA): TGTGCCAGCAGTCTTTCTGGAACAGATACGCAGTATTTT.

The chain uses TRBV29-1 and TRBJ1-2; TRBD1 might be the D (6 bases). V was shortened by 7 bases and J by 5 bases, with 17 bases between the two germline ends. The CDR3 is 13 residues long. Germline CDR1 is SQVTM and CDR2 is ANQGSEA. Here the CDR3 DNA reads TGCAGCGCTCAGCTATGGGGGGCGTATGGCTACACCTTC. This sequence encodes CSAQLWGAYGYTF.

The rearrangement links TRBV7-4 to TRBJ2-7; unclear D gene. Germline CDR1 and CDR2: SGHVT and SQSDAQ. CDR3 length: 14 residues. The germline V and J ends were trimmed by 4 bases and 5 bases, with 15 bases remaining between them. CDR3 sequence (DNA): TGTGCCAGCAGCTCCCGGAACAGAGGTGACGAGCAGTACTTC. Its translation is CASSSRNRGDEQYF.

This sequence joins TRBV19 and TRBJ1-4; 7 nucleotides line up with TRBD1. The germline V gene encodes CDR1 LNHDA and CDR2 SQIVND (reference sequence). The V gene end was trimmed by 7 bases and the J gene end by 4 bases; junction bases not matched to a gene: 12. This CDR3 spans 16 amino acids. This chain's CDR3 is CASTTHPQGRNEKLFF. The CDR3 DNA follows: TGTGCCAGTACCACCCATCCACAGGGGCGTAATGAAAAACTGTTTTTT.

The chain joins TRBV9 to TRBJ2-3, with 12 positions matching TRBD1. Germline V gene sequence: CDR1 SGDLS, CDR2 YYNGEE. Trimming cost V 0 bases and J 6 bases; bases outside gene matches: 2. This CDR3 comprises 15 residues. The CDR3, as DNA: TGTGCCAGCAGCGTAGGGGACAGGGGGCCCGATACGCAGTATTTT. It specifies CASSVGDRGPDTQYF.

This clone was recorded a few times. V usage is TRBV30 and J usage is TRBJ2-2; no definite D call. V dropped 0 bases and J dropped 7 bases, with 12 bases sitting between them. CDR3 size: 14 residues. Germline lookup yields CDR1 GTSNPN and CDR2 SVGIG (reference sequence). The CDR3 region is CAWSVGDKRGELFF. In nucleotides, the CDR3 is TGTGCCTGGAGTGTAGGCGACAAACGCGGGGAGCTGTTTTTT.

The chain employs TRBV7-3 and TRBJ2-3; D is perhaps TRBD1 (5 bases). Looked up from germline, CDR1 is SGHTA and CDR2 is FQGTGA. The CDR3 runs to 15 residues. The V end was cut by 2 bases, the J end by 2 bases, with 11 bases between. The CDR3 here is CASSLWGGYTDTQYF. The CDR3 region has the DNA TGTGCCAGCAGCTTATGGGGCGGCTACACAGATACGCAGTATTTT.

This clone was recorded only once. This chain uses TRBV29-1 with TRBJ2-5; 8 bases match TRBD1. Germline values: CDR1 SQVTM, CDR2 ANQGSEA. The CDR3 is 14 amino acids. After removal of 6 bases from V and 5 bases from J, the junction contained 11 bases not matched to a gene. CDR3 loop: CSVLWTGKEETQYF. CDR3 DNA: TGCAGCGTCCTTTGGACAGGGAAGGAGGAGACCCAGTACTTC.

This sequence joins TRBV4-1 and TRBJ2-1, with 10 bases identical to TRBD2. The germline CDR1 and CDR2 sequences are MGHRA and YSYEKL. The CDR3 covers 15 residues. Losses at the gene ends were 4 bases for V and 3 bases for J; bases not matched to a gene: 3. This chain's CDR3 is CASSRGLADYNEQFF. In nucleotides, the CDR3 is TGCGCCAGCAGCCGCGGACTAGCGGACTACAATGAGCAGTTCTTC.